Shown below are 8 T cell receptor beta chains from a single sample sequenced in a study of T cell responses to AZD1222 COVID-19 vaccine. Sequenced by immunoSEQ multiplex PCR; TCRdb stores in-frame clones only, minus some. The sample carries roughly 190,000 clones, 90% to 95% recorded once. Material: peripheral blood, obtained 28 days after the second AZD1222 dose. These receptors were taken from an adult who received the AZD1222 COVID-19 vaccine.

The chain carries TRBV4-3 and TRBJ1-6; unclear D gene. The CDR3 is 13 residues long. V lost 1 base to trimming and J lost 5 bases, with 3 bases between them. The germline V gene has CDR1 LGHNA and CDR2 YSLEER. The CDR3 is CASSQVNNSPLHF. CDR3 nucleotides: TGCGCCAGCAGCCAAGTAAATAATTCACCCCTCCACTTT.

With respect to this clone: The same CDR3 also results from other DNA sequences found in this sample. The V gene is TRBV5-6, the J gene TRBJ1-3, with no clear D. Trimming pared 1 base from V and 0 bases from J, leaving 8 bases between. The CDR3 totals 15 residues. Germline CDR1 and CDR2: SGHDT and YYEEEE. This CDR3 reads CASSLRGYSGNTIYF. The CDR3, as DNA: TGTGCCAGCAGCTTGCGGGGTTACTCTGGAAACACCATATATTTT.

The rearrangement uses TRBV3-1 (or the pseudogene TRBV3-2) and TRBJ2-1; 7 bases agree with TRBD2. There are 15 residues in the CDR3. From germline, CDR1 is LGHDT and CDR2 YNNKEL (reference sequence). Losses at the gene ends were 4 bases for V and 7 bases for J; bases not matched to a gene: 10. The CDR3 loop reads CASSPQRGTVNEQFF. The CDR3 bases are TGTGCCAGCAGCCCCCAGCGGGGAACGGTTAATGAGCAGTTCTTC.

This chain uses TRBV2 with TRBJ2-1, with 8 bases matching TRBD1. The germline V gene encodes CDR1 SNHLY and CDR2 FYNNEI. The CDR3 consists of 15 residues. V shed 5 bases and J 4 bases; nucleotides not matched to a gene: 7. The CDR3 loop reads CASSPYRGTYNEQFF. The CDR3 DNA reads as TGTGCCAGCAGTCCTTACAGGGGGACATACAATGAGCAGTTCTTC.

The chain recombines TRBV5-8 with TRBJ2-3, with 8 bases fitting TRBD1. Germline loops: CDR1 SGHTS, CDR2 YDEGEE. V lost 3 bases and J lost 4; bases outside the gene matches: 10. The CDR3 length is 16 residues. The CDR3 loop is CASSSGTGYGPDTQYF. DNA of the CDR3: TGTGCCAGCAGCTCCGGGACAGGCTATGGTCCAGATACGCAGTATTTT.

The chain links TRBV30 to TRBJ2-6, with D possibly being TRBD1 (5 bases). V was shortened by 3 bases and J by 0 bases, with 9 bases between the two germline ends. This CDR3 contains 15 residues. The germline V gene has CDR1 GTSNPN and CDR2 SVGIG (reference sequence). The CDR3 region is CAWSLQGSGANVLTF. The CDR3 bases are TGTGCCTGGAGCCTGCAGGGCTCTGGGGCCAACGTCCTGACTTTC.

J is TRBJ1-6 and V is TRBV4-2, with D perhaps matching TRBD1 (6 bases). V gave up 3 bases and J gave up 7 bases, with 13 bases separating them. This CDR3 has 15 residues. Germline V gene lookup returns CDR1 LGHNA and CDR2 YNFKEQ. The CDR3 nucleotides are TGTGCCAGCAGCCAGGAACAGGGACGGAATTCACCCCTCCACTTT. Its protein is CASSQEQGRNSPLHF.

V and J are TRBV30 and TRBJ2-3; TRBD2 is a possible D gene (5 bases). Germline CDR1 and CDR2: GTSNPN and SVGIG (reference sequence). The CDR3 extends over 13 amino acids. Between the trimmed V and J ends, which lost 5 bases and 2 bases, there was a span of 11 bases. For the CDR3, the DNA is TGTGCCTGGGGCCCCGGGAACACAGATACGCAGTATTTT. Translating gives CAWGPGNTDTQYF.